This TCR beta chain was identified in a study of shared clonotypes between healthy human individuals. At the level of the study: Donors consisted of a couple of women and a few men between 18 and 49.

This CDR3 contains 14 residues. Trimming shortened V by 7 bases and J by 7 bases, and 14 bases separated the two germline ends. Germline CDR1 and CDR2: MDHEN and SYDVKM. The authors ran the assay at deep level. Sequenced by immunoSEQ multiplex PCR; TCRdb stores in-frame clones only, minus some. The sample comprises 2 million to 2.5 million clones, around 95% of which are singletons, and over 0.1% rests with the top ten. This clonotype was sampled from a young man in good health. The chain links TRBV28 to TRBJ1-6; D may be TRBD1 (5 bases). Sequenced input: naive CD4+ T cells sorted from blood. Subset indicated: CD45RA+ positively selected. This chain's CDR3 is CASNPGGRNSPLHF. The CDR3 DNA sequence: TGTGCCAGCAATCCCGGGGGGAGGAATTCACCCCTCCACTTT.